The rows below give T cell receptor beta chains drawn from one sample of a study of blood T cells in healthy people across ages. In TCRdb, the 5' RACE reads were re-called with MiXCR into one record per CDR3 protein. The table shows 950,000 to 1,200,000 distinct CDR3 sequences, with around two fifths occurring only once. Sequencing input: blood. Receptors were obtained from a man aged 18 to 30 in good health. The CDR3 runs from the conserved cysteine through the conserved F or W. Fields, in order: V gene, clone size, J gene, D gene, CDR3 protein, CDR3 DNA. A D gene is named only where the DNA matches it firmly. Size values are once, few and many counts, or a class for expanded clones, and some rows have none.

V gene: TRBV3-1; clone size: few; J gene: TRBJ2-3; D gene: .; CDR3 protein: CASSPTWEDTQYF; CDR3 DNA: TGTGCCAGCAGCCCGACCTGGGAAGATACGCAGTATTTT
V gene: TRBV12-3/TRBV12-4; clone size: few; J gene: TRBJ2-1; D gene: .; CDR3 protein: CASSSGKQFF; CDR3 DNA: TGTGCCAGCAGTTCAGGGAAGCAGTTCTTC
V gene: TRBV28; clone size: few; J gene: TRBJ1-2; D gene: .; CDR3 protein: CASSLVRSSYGYTF; CDR3 DNA: TGTGCCAGCAGTTTAGTCAGGAGCTCGTATGGCTACACCTTC
V gene: TRBV12-3/TRBV12-4; clone size: few; J gene: TRBJ2-7; D gene: .; CDR3 protein: CASSLMLGGNEQYF; CDR3 DNA: TGTGCCAGCAGTTTAATGCTGGGTGGGAACGAGCAGTACTTC
V gene: TRBV20-1; clone size: few; J gene: TRBJ1-2; D gene: .; CDR3 protein: CSARGRTDLHYGYTF; CDR3 DNA: TGCAGTGCTAGAGGGCGGACAGACCTTCACTATGGCTACACCTTC
V gene: TRBV6-2/TRBV6-3; clone size: .; J gene: TRBJ2-3; D gene: .; CDR3 protein: CASSRRDTDTQYF; CDR3 DNA: TGTGCCAGCAGCCGCCGGGACACAGATACGCAGTATTTT
V gene: TRBV7-2; clone size: .; J gene: TRBJ2-5; D gene: TRBD2; CDR3 protein: CASSPTSGGTQETQYF; CDR3 DNA: TGTGCCAGCAGCCCGACTAGCGGGGGAACACAAGAGACCCAGTACTTC
V gene: TRBV12-3/TRBV12-4; clone size: many; J gene: TRBJ1-2; D gene: .; CDR3 protein: CASSLGSASYGYTF; CDR3 DNA: TGTGCCAGCAGTTTGGGATCGGCGTCCTATGGCTACACCTTC
V gene: TRBV20-1; clone size: .; J gene: TRBJ2-1; D gene: TRBD2; CDR3 protein: CSASRTSGRNGEQFF; CDR3 DNA: TGCAGTGCTTCCAGGACTAGCGGGAGGAACGGTGAGCAGTTCTTC
V gene: TRBV14; clone size: few; J gene: TRBJ2-3; D gene: TRBD1; CDR3 protein: CASSQGPTGDGDTQYF; CDR3 DNA: TGTGCCAGCAGCCAAGGCCCTACAGGGGATGGAGATACGCAGTATTTT
V gene: TRBV9; clone size: .; J gene: TRBJ1-2; D gene: TRBD1; CDR3 protein: CASSAVQGNYGYTF; CDR3 DNA: TGTGCCAGCAGCGCGGTACAGGGGAACTATGGCTACACCTTC
V gene: TRBV2; clone size: .; J gene: TRBJ2-5; D gene: .; CDR3 protein: CASREDQGTQYF; CDR3 DNA: TGTGCCAGCAGGGAAGATCAAGGGACCCAGTACTTC
V gene: TRBV28; clone size: .; J gene: TRBJ1-3; D gene: TRBD1; CDR3 protein: CASNTGAGNTIYF; CDR3 DNA: TGTGCCAGCAACACAGGGGCTGGAAACACCATATATTTT
V gene: TRBV20-1; clone size: .; J gene: TRBJ1-1; D gene: .; CDR3 protein: CSARARLAEAFF; CDR3 DNA: TGCAGTGCTAGAGCGAGGTTGGCTGAAGCTTTCTTT
V gene: TRBV7-2; clone size: many; J gene: TRBJ2-3; D gene: .; CDR3 protein: CASSTLTDTQYF; CDR3 DNA: TGTGCCAGCAGCACCCTCACAGATACGCAGTATTTT
V gene: TRBV20-1; clone size: few; J gene: TRBJ2-7; D gene: .; CDR3 protein: CSAPVGTEPYEQYF; CDR3 DNA: TGCAGTGCCCCCGTCGGGACTGAGCCCTACGAGCAGTACTTC
V gene: TRBV12-3/TRBV12-4; clone size: many; J gene: TRBJ1-1; D gene: TRBD1; CDR3 protein: CASSSDRGFTEAFF; CDR3 DNA: TGTGCCAGCAGTTCAGACAGGGGGTTCACTGAAGCTTTCTTT
V gene: TRBV5-6; clone size: few; J gene: TRBJ2-7; D gene: TRBD1; CDR3 protein: CASSCEGAYEQYF; CDR3 DNA: TGTGCCAGCAGCTGTGAGGGGGCTTACGAGCAGTACTTC
V gene: TRBV20-1; clone size: .; J gene: TRBJ1-1; D gene: .; CDR3 protein: CSAEGRGETEAFF; CDR3 DNA: TGCAGTGCTGAGGGCAGGGGTGAAACTGAAGCTTTCTTT
V gene: TRBV7-9; clone size: few; J gene: TRBJ2-3; D gene: TRBD2; CDR3 protein: CASSQHLTRLARADTQYF; CDR3 DNA: TGTGCCAGCAGCCAACACCTCACACGACTAGCTCGTGCAGATACGCAGTATTTT
V gene: TRBV7-9; clone size: few; J gene: TRBJ1-1; D gene: .; CDR3 protein: CASSQRGYGPTPEAFF; CDR3 DNA: TGTGCCAGCAGCCAAAGAGGGTATGGCCCGACCCCTGAAGCTTTCTTT
V gene: TRBV14; clone size: .; J gene: TRBJ2-5; D gene: .; CDR3 protein: CASSQEWGRQETQYF; CDR3 DNA: TGTGCCAGCAGCCAAGAGTGGGGGCGCCAAGAGACCCAGTACTTC
V gene: TRBV7-3; clone size: .; J gene: TRBJ1-1; D gene: .; CDR3 protein: CASSLNSRYGRGRGNTEAFF; CDR3 DNA: TGTGCCAGCAGCTTAAACTCTCGGTATGGCCGGGGCCGGGGGAACACTGAAGCTTTCTTT
V gene: TRBV14; clone size: few; J gene: TRBJ2-3; D gene: .; CDR3 protein: CASREQFSSTDTQYF; CDR3 DNA: TGTGCCAGCAGAGAACAGTTCTCTAGCACAGATACGCAGTATTTT
V gene: TRBV7-2; clone size: few; J gene: TRBJ2-7; D gene: TRBD2; CDR3 protein: CASSLGLAGWTIEQYF; CDR3 DNA: TGTGCCAGCAGCTTAGGCCTAGCGGGATGGACTATCGAGCAGTACTTC
V gene: TRBV27; clone size: .; J gene: TRBJ2-5; D gene: TRBD2; CDR3 protein: CASSLLTSGGAETQYF; CDR3 DNA: TGTGCCAGCAGTTTATTGACTAGCGGGGGGGCAGAGACCCAGTACTTC
V gene: TRBV20-1; clone size: many; J gene: TRBJ1-6; D gene: .; CDR3 protein: CSATAGKSPLHF; CDR3 DNA: TGCAGTGCTACGGCAGGGAAATCACCCCTCCACTTT
V gene: TRBV9; clone size: .; J gene: TRBJ1-2; D gene: .; CDR3 protein: CASSGRGRYGYTF; CDR3 DNA: TGTGCCAGCAGCGGCAGGGGAAGATATGGCTACACCTTC
V gene: TRBV14; clone size: .; J gene: TRBJ1-2; D gene: .; CDR3 protein: CASSQRTYGYTF; CDR3 DNA: TGTGCCAGCAGCCAGCGGACCTATGGCTACACCTTC
V gene: TRBV25-1; clone size: .; J gene: TRBJ2-5; D gene: .; CDR3 protein: CASSEYGTQETQYF; CDR3 DNA: TGTGCCAGCAGTGAATACGGCACCCAAGAGACCCAGTACTTC
V gene: TRBV20-1; clone size: .; J gene: TRBJ1-1; D gene: .; CDR3 protein: CSAIDDTEAFF; CDR3 DNA: TGCAGTGCTATTGACGACACTGAAGCTTTCTTT
V gene: TRBV29-1; clone size: few; J gene: TRBJ2-4; D gene: .; CDR3 protein: CSVQGRGAIQYF; CDR3 DNA: TGCAGCGTTCAGGGGAGGGGTGCGATTCAGTACTTC
V gene: TRBV30; clone size: .; J gene: TRBJ2-3; D gene: .; CDR3 protein: CAGSDGDTQYF; CDR3 DNA: TGTGCCGGGAGTGATGGGGATACGCAGTATTTT
V gene: TRBV7-3; clone size: .; J gene: TRBJ2-1; D gene: TRBD2; CDR3 protein: CASSLMAAGGNNEQFF; CDR3 DNA: TGTGCCAGCAGCCTCATGGCGGCGGGGGGAAACAATGAGCAGTTCTTC
V gene: TRBV6-5; clone size: .; J gene: TRBJ2-7; D gene: TRBD1; CDR3 protein: CASSGGLEDEQYF; CDR3 DNA: TGTGCCAGCTCAGGGGGCCTCGAAGACGAGCAGTACTTC
V gene: TRBV7-9; clone size: .; J gene: TRBJ2-3; D gene: .; CDR3 protein: CASSLGTFRSYF; CDR3 DNA: TGTGCCAGCAGCTTAGGGACGTTCAGGTCGTATTTT
V gene: TRBV29-1; clone size: .; J gene: TRBJ2-7; D gene: .; CDR3 protein: CSVHRGGTYEQYF; CDR3 DNA: TGCAGCGTCCACAGAGGAGGGACCTACGAGCAGTACTTC
V gene: TRBV9; clone size: few; J gene: TRBJ1-4; D gene: .; CDR3 protein: CASSVALGPNEKLFF; CDR3 DNA: TGTGCCAGCAGCGTAGCCCTAGGTCCTAATGAAAAACTGTTTTTT
V gene: TRBV6-2/TRBV6-3; clone size: few; J gene: TRBJ1-5; D gene: TRBD1; CDR3 protein: CASHRGRDNQPQHF; CDR3 DNA: TGTGCCAGCCATAGGGGGCGGGACAATCAGCCCCAGCATTTT
V gene: TRBV21-1; clone size: few; J gene: TRBJ1-2; D gene: .; CDR3 protein: CASSKGPNPWGYTF; CDR3 DNA: TGTGCCAGCAGCAAAGGGCCCAACCCTTGGGGCTACACCTTC
V gene: TRBV3-1; clone size: many; J gene: TRBJ2-5; D gene: .; CDR3 protein: CASSQDPLESETQYF; CDR3 DNA: TGTGCCAGCAGCCAAGACCCTCTGGAGTCTGAGACCCAGTACTTC
V gene: TRBV10-3; clone size: many; J gene: TRBJ1-2; D gene: .; CDR3 protein: CAISESNRDGYTF; CDR3 DNA: TGTGCCATCAGTGAGTCGAACAGGGATGGCTACACCTTC
V gene: TRBV20-1; clone size: .; J gene: TRBJ1-5; D gene: .; CDR3 protein: CSASGQSFNQPQHF; CDR3 DNA: TGCAGTGCTAGCGGGCAGAGCTTCAATCAGCCCCAGCATTTT
V gene: TRBV5-1; clone size: .; J gene: TRBJ1-1; D gene: .; CDR3 protein: CASSLALGSGEAFF; CDR3 DNA: TGCGCCAGCAGCTTGGCGTTGGGGAGCGGAGAAGCTTTCTTT
V gene: TRBV13; clone size: few; J gene: TRBJ1-2; D gene: TRBD1; CDR3 protein: CASSYTPGTGGLGYTF; CDR3 DNA: TGTGCCAGCAGCTATACCCCCGGGACAGGGGGCTTGGGCTACACCTTC
V gene: TRBV18; clone size: .; J gene: TRBJ2-1; D gene: .; CDR3 protein: CASSPPEYNEQFF; CDR3 DNA: TGTGCCAGCTCACCACCCGAATACAATGAGCAGTTCTTC
V gene: TRBV10-3; clone size: .; J gene: TRBJ2-7; D gene: .; CDR3 protein: CAISGDGEWSHEQYF; CDR3 DNA: TGTGCCATCAGTGGCGACGGGGAATGGTCCCACGAGCAGTACTTC
V gene: TRBV5-6; clone size: few; J gene: TRBJ1-2; D gene: TRBD1; CDR3 protein: CASSLAPRGNYGYTF; CDR3 DNA: TGTGCCAGCAGCTTGGCCCCCAGGGGGAACTATGGCTACACCTTC
V gene: TRBV27; clone size: many; J gene: TRBJ2-3; D gene: .; CDR3 protein: CASRRTSDTQYF; CDR3 DNA: TGTGCCAGCAGACGGACATCAGATACGCAGTATTTT
V gene: TRBV10-3; clone size: .; J gene: TRBJ2-5; D gene: TRBD1; CDR3 protein: CAISAGTAKETQYF; CDR3 DNA: TGTGCCATCAGTGCCGGGACAGCGAAGGAGACCCAGTACTTC